A selection of T cell receptor beta chains follows, all from one sample in a study of cytomegalovirus exposure and HLA in healthy donors. Measured with immunoSEQ multiplex PCR; TCRdb has only the in-frame clones, and not every one. Of about 160,000 clones detected, about 72% appear once; the ten largest clones hold approximately 1.3%. The sequenced sample was PBMCs. These receptors were obtained from a man aged 60 to 75 in good health and CMV-seronegative. Both conserved end residues are part of each CDR3. The D gene is left open where the match is weak. Clone sizes are given selectively: once, few, many, or a class where the clone is expanded.

TRBJ2-7,TRBD2,few,TRBV7-6,TGTGCCAGCAGCAGGACTAGCGGGAGAAACTACGAGCAGTACTTC,CASSRTSGRNYEQYF
TRBJ1-3,.,.,TRBV7-9,TGTGCCAGCAGTACAGGGATGTCAATTCCTGGAAACACCATATATTTT,CASSTGMSIPGNTIYF
TRBJ2-3,TRBD2,.,TRBV7-9,TGTGCCAGCAGCCCCAGGACTAGCGGCACAGATACGCAGTATTTT,CASSPRTSGTDTQYF
TRBJ2-1,TRBD2,.,TRBV28,TGTGCCAGCACCTACTCCTTAGCGGGGACCACCTACAATGAGCAGTTCTTC,CASTYSLAGTTYNEQFF
TRBJ1-6,.,.,TRBV7-3,TGTGCCAGCAGCCTAACGGCCGATTCACCCCTCCACTTT,CASSLTADSPLHF
TRBJ2-7,TRBD1,.,TRBV14,TGTGCCAGCAGCCAAGATCAGGGGGCTGCCGACGAGCAGTACTTC,CASSQDQGAADEQYF
TRBJ2-6,TRBD1,.,TRBV30,TGTGCCTGGAGAGGACAGGGGGCGGCTGGGGCCAACGTCCTGACTTTC,CAWRGQGAAGANVLTF
TRBJ2-5,.,few,TRBV11-3,TGTGCCAGCAGCCCCAACCAAGAGACCCAGTACTTC,CASSPNQETQYF
TRBJ1-4,TRBD1,few,TRBV25-1,TGTGCCAGCAGTCCGGTGGACAGGGCAACTAATGAAAAACTGTTTTTT,CASSPVDRATNEKLFF
TRBJ1-2,.,once,TRBV14,TGTGCCAGCAGCCAAGACGGGAGGGGGAAAGGCTATGGCTACACCTTC,CASSQDGRGKGYGYTF
TRBJ2-3,.,few,TRBV10-3,TGTGCCATCAGCACAGGAGTGGAGACAGATACGCAGTATTTT,CAISTGVETDTQYF
TRBJ2-3,TRBD2,once,TRBV28,TGTGCCAGCAATCTAGCGGGAAACACAGATACGCAGTATTTT,CASNLAGNTDTQYF
TRBJ2-7,TRBD1,.,TRBV7-9,TGTGCCAGCAGCTTCAGGGACAGGGTCGAGCAGTACTTC,CASSFRDRVEQYF
TRBJ2-1,TRBD2,few,TRBV7-3,TGTGCCAGCAGCTTAAGGACTAGCGGGGGGTACGCTACCACCAAAGACAATGAGCAGTTCTTC,CASSLRTSGGYATTKDNEQFF
TRBJ2-5,TRBD1,few,TRBV5-1,TGCGCCAGCAGCTTTGGGACAGCAGAAGAGACCCAGTACTTC,CASSFGTAEETQYF
TRBJ2-7,.,.,TRBV7-2,TGTGCCAGCAGCTTAGATCGGGGGTGGACCTACGAGCAGTACTTC,CASSLDRGWTYEQYF
TRBJ2-1,TRBD2,once,TRBV6-5,TGTGCCAGCAGTATACCGGGACTAGCGGTAAATGAGCAGTTCTTC,CASSIPGLAVNEQFF
TRBJ2-7,.,.,TRBV5-4,TGTGCCAGCAGCTTGGACAGGTGGGACGAGCAGTACTTC,CASSLDRWDEQYF
TRBJ2-1,.,.,TRBV27,TGTGCCAGCAGTCGTGACTTTAACAATGAGCAGTTCTTC,CASSRDFNNEQFF
TRBJ2-7,TRBD1,.,TRBV5-1,TGCGCCAGCAGCTTGGACGGACAGGCGTTTTACTACGAGCAGTACTTC,CASSLDGQAFYYEQYF
TRBJ2-5,TRBD1,.,TRBV5-1,TGCGCCAGCAGCATCGGACAGGGCCAAGAGACCCAGTACTTC,CASSIGQGQETQYF
TRBJ1-1,.,.,TRBV15,TGTGCCACCAGCAGAGGGGACACTTACAATGAAGCTTTCTTT,CATSRGDTYNEAFF
TRBJ2-5,TRBD2,.,TRBV4-2,TGTGCCAGCAGCCAAGCCTCTGCGGGGACTAGCGGGTATTACCAAGAGACCCAGTACTTC,CASSQASAGTSGYYQETQYF
TRBJ1-4,.,few,TRBV5-1,TGCGCCAGCAGCTTGGCTCCACAGGGAGATAATGAAAAACTGTTTTTT,CASSLAPQGDNEKLFF
TRBJ2-5,TRBD1,.,TRBV15,TGTGCCACCAGCAGAGGGACAGGGGGCCAAGAGACCCAGTACTTC,CATSRGTGGQETQYF
TRBJ2-3,TRBD1,.,TRBV9,TGTGCCAGCAGCGCTAGACAGGGATTAACAGATACGCAGTATTTT,CASSARQGLTDTQYF
TRBJ2-7,TRBD1,.,TRBV19,TGTGCCAGTAGTATAGATACGGGACAGGGGCGCTCTTTCTCCTACGAGCAGTACTTC,CASSIDTGQGRSFSYEQYF
TRBJ1-5,.,few,TRBV19,TGTGCCAGTAGTATTTCTCCGTCTGGCAATCAGCCCCAGCATTTT,CASSISPSGNQPQHF
TRBJ1-3,TRBD1,.,TRBV5-1,TGCGCCAGCAGCCATGGGACAGGGGTGAGCTCTGGAAACACCATATATTTT,CASSHGTGVSSGNTIYF
TRBJ2-3,TRBD1,.,TRBV18,TGTGCCAGCTCACCACCTGGACAGGGAGATACAGATACGCAGTATTTT,CASSPPGQGDTDTQYF
TRBJ2-2,.,few,TRBV4-3,TGCGCCAGCAGCCAAGATATCGGGGGGAACACCGGGGAGCTGTTTTTT,CASSQDIGGNTGELFF
TRBJ1-1,.,.,TRBV7-9,TGTGCCAGCAGCTCCTCCGGGACATTGAACACTGAAGCTTTCTTT,CASSSSGTLNTEAFF
TRBJ2-5,TRBD2,.,TRBV5-1,TGCGCCAGCAGCTTTGGGACTAACCAAGAGACCCAGTACTTC,CASSFGTNQETQYF
TRBJ2-7,TRBD2,few,TRBV7-6,TGTGCCAGCAGCTTAGTAGCGGGACCGCCTAAGAACTACGAGCAGTACTTC,CASSLVAGPPKNYEQYF
TRBJ2-1,.,.,TRBV10-2,TGCGCCAGCAGTGGGGCTAGCGTGCAGTTCTTC,CASSGASVQFF
TRBJ2-7,TRBD2,.,TRBV2,TGTGCCAGCAGTGAAGGGACTAGTCCTGGGGAGCAGTACTTC,CASSEGTSPGEQYF
TRBJ2-5,.,.,TRBV7-2,TGTGCCAGCAGCTTAGGGGGGGGCCTCGAGACCCAGTACTTC,CASSLGGGLETQYF
TRBJ2-3,TRBD2,.,TRBV5-4,TGTGCCAGCAGCTTGGGGGCGGGGGGGCGTACAGATACGCAGTATTTT,CASSLGAGGRTDTQYF
TRBJ2-3,TRBD1,.,TRBV19,TGTGCCAGTCAAGACCGACAGGGAGTCACAGATACGCAGTATTTT,CASQDRQGVTDTQYF
TRBJ2-7,TRBD2,.,TRBV7-8,TGTGCCAGCAGCCTCGGGGCTAGCGGGATTTACGAGCAGTACTTC,CASSLGASGIYEQYF
TRBJ2-1,TRBD1,few,TRBV29-1,TGCAGCGTTGGCCGGGACAGGGGGCATTATGAGCAGTTCTTC,CSVGRDRGHYEQFF
TRBJ2-3,.,.,TRBV9,TGTGCCAGCAGCGCAGAAGGGGGCACAGATACGCAGTATTTT,CASSAEGGTDTQYF
TRBJ2-3,TRBD2,.,TRBV6-5,TGTGCCAGCATGAGGACTAGGAACCCAGATACGCAGTATTTT,CASMRTRNPDTQYF
TRBJ2-1,.,.,TRBV28,TGTGCCAGCAGGATTAGGGGAGGAAATGAGCAGTTCTTC,CASRIRGGNEQFF
TRBJ1-4,.,.,TRBV6-1,TGTGCCAGCAGTGAGGGGACAAGGAATGAAAAACTGTTTTTT,CASSEGTRNEKLFF
TRBJ2-1,.,.,TRBV4-3,TGCGCCAGCAGCCAAGCGCCAGGGGAGAGCAATGAGCAGTTCTTC,CASSQAPGESNEQFF
TRBJ1-5,.,.,TRBV9,TGTGCCAGCAGCGTCGGAGGGTACAATCAGCCCCAGCATTTT,CASSVGGYNQPQHF
TRBJ2-1,.,.,TRBV4-3,TGCGCCAGCAGCCAACACGTGGCGGGGCAGGGCTCCTACAATGAGCAGTTCTTC,CASSQHVAGQGSYNEQFF
TRBJ2-7,TRBD1,.,TRBV4-1,TGCGCCAGCAGCTACGGACAGGGGCCCTCCTACGAGCAGTACTTC,CASSYGQGPSYEQYF
TRBJ2-7,.,once,TRBV10-1,TGCGCCAACGTCCTGGGCAACGAGCAGTACTTC,CANVLGNEQYF